The clone carrying this T cell receptor (beta chain) showed up just a few times. The V end lost 2 bases, the J end lost 2 bases, and 8 bases lay between the germline ends. CDR1 and CDR2 from the germline V gene are MDHEN and SYDVKM. The CDR3 length is 14 residues. The data were obtained in a study of early T cells in non-severe SARS-CoV-2 infection. TCRdb passed the 5' RACE reads through MiXCR, listing each CDR3 protein once. The data contain around 80,000 distinct CDR3 sequences, over 9.5% of them singletons. The J gene is TRBJ2-3, the V gene TRBV28, with TRBD2 as a possible D gene (5 bases). Source: whole blood, taken at baseline. This TCR came from an adult who was a healthcare worker with PCR-confirmed SARS-CoV-2 infection or an uninfected control (not recorded which). In DNA, the CDR3 is TGTGCCAGCAGTTTAGGGAGAACCACAGATACGCAGTATTTT. It specifies CASSLGRTTDTQYF.